The 32 T cell receptor beta chains below all came from one sample that was sequenced in a study of a mutant IDH1 vaccine in newly diagnosed glioma. Time point defined: week 23, last vaccination. A single vaccine dose contained 300 ug of mutant IDH1 20-mer peptide, and topical imiquimod was used with it. No cognate antigen is known for these TCRs. The data were produced by immunoSEQ multiplex PCR, yet TCRdb's version contains in-frame clones alone and is incomplete. The table lists about 43,000 clones, less than 85% of them singletons. The input for sequencing was PBMCs, taken from a glioma patient whose treatment included an IDH1 peptide vaccine. The receptors derive from a woman younger than 35 with glioma. Some clones in this sample may be carry-over from other donors' samples.

The chain combines TRBV5-1 with TRBJ1-2, with a tentative D call TRBD1 (5 bases). The germline V gene has CDR1 SGHRS and CDR2 YFSETQ. The CDR3 loop spans 15 amino acids. V was trimmed by 0 bases and J by 8 bases, leaving 17 bases between them. The CDR3 region is CASSLDLRQNRGYTF. CDR3 bases: TGCGCCAGCAGCTTGGATCTTCGACAGAATAGAGGCTACACCTTC.

This clone has just a few counts. The V gene is TRBV12-5, the J gene TRBJ1-1, with D possibly TRBD1 on 6 matching bases. Germline CDR1 reads LGHNT; CDR2 reads FRNRAP. Trimming pared 1 base from V and 3 bases from J, leaving 18 bases between. This CDR3 region has 17 residues. CDR3 DNA: TGTGCTAGTGGTTTGGCATTACTGGGGGGCGGGTACACTGAAGCTTTCTTT. Its translation: CASGLALLGGGYTEAFF. The whole variable domain, remainder taken from reference TRBV12-5 and TRBJ1-1, is DARVTQTPRHKVTEMGQEVTMRCQPILGHNTVFWYRQTMMQGLELLAYFRNRAPLDDSGMPKDRFSAEMPDATLATLKIQPSEPRDSAVYFCASGLALLGGGYTEAFFGQGTRLTVV.

This clone has a handful of counts. The V gene is TRBV9, the J gene TRBJ2-2; D is undetermined. V was trimmed by 2 bases and J by 2 bases, leaving 7 bases between them. The V gene's germline CDR1 is SGDLS and CDR2 YYNGEE. The CDR3 covers 14 residues. CDR3 coding DNA: TGTGCCAGCAGCGTTGAAGTTAACACCGGGGAGCTGTTTTTT. Translation gives CASSVEVNTGELFF.

The rearrangement uses TRBV5-4 and TRBJ2-5; no definite D call. V lost 2 bases, J lost 1 base, and 9 bases lay in between. The germline V gene encodes CDR1 SGHNT and CDR2 YYREEE (reference sequence). This CDR3 has 14 residues. The CDR3, as DNA: TGTGCCAGCAGCTTCGGACGGAGCCAAGAGACCCAGTACTTC. It encodes CASSFGRSQETQYF.

This rearrangement joins TRBV7-9 to TRBJ2-7; TRBD2 matches at 10 bases. The CDR3 extends over 15 amino acids. With V trimmed by 1 base and J by 6 bases, 6 bases remained unmatched. Germline lookup yields CDR1 SEHNR and CDR2 FQNEAQ (reference sequence). In nucleotides, the CDR3 is TGTGCCAGCAGCTTAGTCAGCGGGAGGGGGGGCGAGCAGTACTTC. Its protein is CASSLVSGRGGEQYF.

The chain combines TRBV9 with TRBJ2-3, with 8 bases that match TRBD2. The CDR3 extends over 15 amino acids. The V and J ends lost 1 base and 1 base, in that order; junction bases with no gene match: 2. Germline values: CDR1 SGDLS, CDR2 YYNGEE. CDR3 residues: CASSVSTSGTDTQYF. Written as DNA, the CDR3 is TGTGCCAGCAGCGTATCGACTAGCGGCACAGATACGCAGTATTTT.

The V gene is TRBV6-5, the J gene TRBJ1-1; D gene uncertain. V lost 5 bases and J 2 bases, leaving 9 bases between the germline ends. The CDR3 has 13 residues. In germline, CDR1 is MNHEY, CDR2 SVGAGI. CDR3 nucleotides: TGTGCCAGCAGTCGCAACATAAACACTGAAGCTTTCTTT. This translates into CASSRNINTEAFF.

The rearrangement links TRBV5-1 to TRBJ2-1; perhaps D is TRBD1 or TRBD2 (5 bases each). Germline CDR1 and CDR2: SGHRS and YFSETQ. This CDR3 comprises 15 residues. Trimming left V 0 bases short and J 9 bases short, with 16 bases between. CDR3 coding DNA: TGCGCCAGCAGCTTGGCCGGGGACCTAGGCGGTGAGCAGTTCTTC. Its translation: CASSLAGDLGGEQFF.

CDR3 residues: CASSLWSNRVGNYGYTF. The CDR3 DNA reads TGTGCCAGCAGTTTATGGTCCAACAGGGTGGGAAACTATGGCTACACCTTC. The rearrangement links TRBV27 to TRBJ1-2; possibly TRBD1 for D (6 bases). The CDR3 length is 17 residues. The V gene lost 1 base and the J gene lost 2 bases, with 17 bases spanning the gap. From germline, CDR1 is MNHEY and CDR2 SMNVEV (reference sequence).

This chain uses TRBV6-5 with TRBJ2-1, with 11 bases lining up with TRBD2. The V gene end was trimmed by 2 bases and the J gene end by 4 bases; junction bases not matched to a gene: 4. CDR3 length: 16 residues. Germline CDR1 reads MNHEY; CDR2 reads SVGAGI. CDR3 in DNA: TGTGCCAGCAGTTACAGGACTAGCGGGCCGTACAATGAGCAGTTCTTC. Its translation is CASSYRTSGPYNEQFF.

The chain joins TRBV5-1 to TRBJ2-7, with TRBD2 matching over 9 bases. Germline V gene data show CDR1 as SGHRS and CDR2 as YFSETQ. This CDR3 has 14 residues. J gave up 2 bases and V 4 bases, and 4 bases lay outside the gene matches. The CDR3 DNA follows: TGCGCCAGCAGCGTAGCGGGAGAGCCCTACGAGCAGTACTTC. Its protein is CASSVAGEPYEQYF. The full variable domain, its missing parts supplied by reference TRBV5-1 and TRBJ2-7, is KAGVTQTPRYLIKTRGQQVTLSCSPISGHRSVSWYQQTPGQGLQFLFEYFSETQRNKGNFPGRFSGRQFSNSRSEMNVSTLELGDSALYLCASSVAGEPYEQYFGPGTRLTVT.

The chain links TRBV30 to TRBJ2-7, with 8 positions matching TRBD1. Germline V CDR1 and CDR2: GTSNPN, SVGIG (reference sequence). With V trimmed by 7 bases and J by 1 base, 3 bases remained unmatched. The CDR3 has 12 residues. The CDR3: CASYRGSYEQYF. The CDR3 DNA follows: TGTGCCTCATACAGGGGGTCCTACGAGCAGTACTTC.

J is TRBJ1-2 and V is TRBV25-1; 11 bases map to TRBD1. CDR3 size: 18 residues. The germline gives CDR1 MGHDK, CDR2 SYGVNS. J gave up 5 bases and V 4 bases, and 15 bases lay outside the gene matches. DNA of the CDR3: TGTGCCAGCAGTGCCCCATCGTTAGGGACAGGGGGGCGATATGGCTACACCTTC. This encodes CASSAPSLGTGGRYGYTF.

The chain recombines TRBV10-3 with TRBJ2-7, with D possibly TRBD2 on 6 matching bases. CDR3 length: 14 residues. Germline CDR1 ENHRY, CDR2 SYGVKD. V was pared by 3 bases and J by 0 bases, with 9 bases between. CDR3 in amino acids: CAISDMGGSYEQYF. The CDR3 DNA follows: TGTGCCATCAGTGATATGGGGGGCTCCTACGAGCAGTACTTC.

This chain's CDR3 is CASSFPGMNTEAFF. The CDR3 coding sequence is TGTGCCAGCAGCTTTCCGGGGATGAACACTGAAGCTTTCTTT. This sequence joins TRBV11-2 and TRBJ1-1; D is uncertain. The CDR3 contains 14 residues. CDR1 is SGHAT, CDR2 FQNNGV, per germline. Trimming pared 3 bases from V and 0 bases from J, leaving 8 bases between.

The V gene is TRBV7-9, the J gene TRBJ1-2; 10 positions agree with TRBD1. The CDR3 sequence is 15 residues long. The V gene's germline CDR1 is SEHNR and CDR2 FQNEAQ (reference sequence). V shed 1 base, J shed 6 bases, and the junction held 5 bases outside the gene matches. The CDR3 spells CASSLGPGQGNGYTF. In DNA form, the CDR3 reads TGTGCCAGCAGCTTAGGGCCGGGACAGGGGAATGGCTACACCTTC. Full variable domain (remainder filled in from reference TRBV7-9 and TRBJ1-2): DTGVSQNPRHKITKRGQNVTFRCDPISEHNRLYWYRQTLGQGPEFLTYFQNEAQLEKSRLLSDRFSAERPKGSFSTLEIQRTEQGDSAMYLCASSLGPGQGNGYTFGSGTRLTVV.

This clone appeared once. V and J are TRBV27 and TRBJ1-2; a possible D gene is TRBD1 (6 bases). The CDR3 has 15 residues. Germline CDR1 reads MNHEY; CDR2 reads SMNVEV (reference sequence). Trimming took 4 bases from V and 4 from J, leaving 16 bases between them. The CDR3 sequence: CASSSLAGHFYGYTF. The CDR3 nucleotides are TGTGCCAGCAGTTCCCTGGCGGGACATTTCTATGGCTACACCTTC.

The chain combines TRBV6-1 with TRBJ1-2; 9 nucleotides match TRBD1. The CDR3 is 14 residues long. Trimming cost V 6 bases and J 5 bases; bases outside gene matches: 7. CDR1 is MNHNS and CDR2 is SASEGT in the germline V gene. CDR3 sequence (DNA): TGTGCCAGCAGACCGGGACAGGGAGGATATGGCTACACCTTC. Translating gives CASRPGQGGYGYTF.

The rearrangement uses TRBV19 and TRBJ1-6; no clear D gene. The CDR3 runs 17 residues. Trimming left V 5 bases short and J 6 bases short, with 20 bases between. Germline-derived CDR1 and CDR2 are LNHDA and SQIVND (reference sequence). CDR3 DNA: TGTGCCAGTAGTGTACTCCGGGCGCCAGGCGGTAATTCACCCCTCCACTTT. Translated, it gives CASSVLRAPGGNSPLHF.

There are a few counts of this clone. The chain joins TRBV5-1 to TRBJ1-1, with D unclear. This CDR3 spans 16 amino acids. Germline values: CDR1 SGHRS, CDR2 YFSETQ. The V end was cut by 3 bases, the J end by 1 base, with 16 bases between. CDR3 nucleotide sequence: TGCGCCAGCAGCTCACCCTCAGGAGGCAGGAACACTGAAGCTTTCTTT. Residues: CASSSPSGGRNTEAFF.

The V and J genes are TRBV7-8 and TRBJ2-7; TRBD1 is a possible D gene (6 bases). V dropped 2 bases and J dropped 5 bases, with 10 bases sitting between them. CDR1 is SGHVS and CDR2 is FQNEAQ in the germline V gene. The CDR3 extends over 13 amino acids. The CDR3 bases are TGTGCCAGCAGCTTAATCAGGGGCCACGAGCAGTACTTC. It encodes CASSLIRGHEQYF.

V and J are TRBV12-5 and TRBJ2-1; TRBD2 matches at 11 bases. V trimming: 6 bases; J trimming: 2 bases; junction bases outside the gene matches: 15. The CDR3 has 19 residues. Germline assignment: CDR1 LGHNT and CDR2 FRNRAP. CDR3 coding DNA: TGTGCTAGTGGACGGGGTCATATAGCGGGGGGGCTAACCTACAATGAGCAGTTCTTC. Amino acid sequence: CASGRGHIAGGLTYNEQFF. Full variable domain (rest looked up from reference TRBV12-5 and TRBJ2-1): DARVTQTPRHKVTEMGQEVTMRCQPILGHNTVFWYRQTMMQGLELLAYFRNRAPLDDSGMPKDRFSAEMPDATLATLKIQPSEPRDSAVYFCASGRGHIAGGLTYNEQFFGPGTRLTVL.

The chain joins TRBV5-4 to TRBJ1-1; a possible D gene is TRBD1 (6 bases). V lost 4 bases to trimming and J lost 6 bases, with 19 bases between them. Germline CDR1 is SGHNT and CDR2 is YYREEE (reference sequence). The CDR3 runs to 15 residues. CDR3 DNA sequence: TGTGCCAGCAGCCTCCCCGACAGGCTTGGCCCTGAAGCTTTCTTT. Translating it yields CASSLPDRLGPEAFF.

V and J are TRBV19 and TRBJ2-1; TRBD2 matches 11 bases. V lost 6 bases to trimming and J lost 6 bases; unmatched junction nucleotides: 1. From germline, CDR1 is LNHDA and CDR2 SQIVND (reference sequence). The CDR3 has 13 amino acids. CDR3 region: CASRTSGTNEQFF. The CDR3 bases are TGTGCCAGTAGGACTAGCGGGACCAATGAGCAGTTCTTC.

The gene calls are TRBV14 and TRBJ2-3, with 9 positions matching TRBD2. This CDR3 region has 15 residues. Germline loops: CDR1 SGHDN, CDR2 FVKESK. J was trimmed by 3 bases and V by 2 bases; bases with no gene match: 3. CDR3 sequence: CASSQLLAGTDTQYF. CDR3 nucleotides: TGTGCCAGCAGCCAATTACTAGCGGGTACAGATACGCAGTATTTT.

This clone was picked up one time. The chain couples TRBV4-1 to TRBJ2-3; TRBD1 aligns across 10 bases. The V and J ends lost 0 bases and 5 bases, in that order; junction bases with no gene match: 5. The CDR3 spans 16 residues. Germline values: CDR1 MGHRA, CDR2 YSYEKL. CDR3 sequence: CASSQDRQGARDTQYF. The CDR3 DNA reads as TGCGCCAGCAGCCAAGATCGACAGGGGGCTAGAGATACGCAGTATTTT.

This clone appeared a single time. The DNA of the CDR3 is TGTGCCAGCAGCTTAAGTCCTGGTCAGCCCCAGCATTTT. Protein: CASSLSPGQPQHF. The chain carries TRBV11-2 and TRBJ1-5, with no clear D. There are 13 residues in the CDR3. Germline values: CDR1 SGHAT, CDR2 FQNNGV. V gave up 2 bases and J gave up 6 bases, with 8 bases separating them.

This clone was recorded a few times. This sequence joins TRBV7-2 and TRBJ2-5; 9 bases are shared with TRBD2. Germline V gene lookup returns CDR1 SGHTA and CDR2 FQGNSA. The CDR3 covers 15 residues. Trimming took 0 bases from V and 7 from J; bases not matched to a gene: 6. The CDR3, as DNA: TGTGCCAGCAGCTTAGCGGGACTAGCAGGGGGGACCCAGTACTTC. This sequence encodes CASSLAGLAGGTQYF.

This chain uses TRBV6-1 with TRBJ1-2; 7 bases map to TRBD1. Germline CDR1 is MNHNS and CDR2 is SASEGT. The CDR3 extends over 12 amino acids. The V segment lost 3 bases and the J segment 14 bases; nucleotides outside the gene matches: 9. CDR3: CASSDGTELKTF. CDR3 nucleotides: TGTGCCAGCAGTGATGGGACAGAGCTAAAAACCTTC.

The V call is TRBV30, the J call TRBJ2-5; D ambiguous. Germline CDR1 and CDR2: GTSNPN and SVGIG (reference sequence). Trimming took off 2 bases at V and 3 bases at J, with 10 bases between the two ends. This CDR3 is 13 amino acids long. CDR3 coding DNA: TGTGCCTGGAGTAAGATTACAGAAGAGACCCAGTACTTC. Its translation: CAWSKITEETQYF. Full variable domain (rest looked up from reference TRBV30 and TRBJ2-5): SQTIHQWPATLVQPVGSPLSLECTVEGTSNPNLYWYRQAAGRGLQLLFYSVGIGQISSEVPQNLSASRPQDRQFILSSKKLLLSDSGFYLCAWSKITEETQYFGPGTRLLVL.

This chain links TRBV4-2 with TRBJ2-7; 14 bases are shared with TRBD2. The CDR3 covers 18 residues. V was pared by 0 bases and J by 2 bases, with 6 bases of the junction left unmatched. CDR1 is LGHNA, CDR2 YNFKEQ, per germline. The CDR3 is CASSQDLGTSGGTYEQYF. The CDR3 nucleotides read TGTGCCAGCAGCCAAGATCTTGGGACTAGCGGGGGAACCTACGAGCAGTACTTC.

This chain uses TRBV7-3 with TRBJ2-1; 13 bases align to TRBD2. Germline CDR1 is SGHTA and CDR2 is FQGTGA. This CDR3 comprises 15 residues. V lost 5 bases, J lost 5 bases, and 3 bases stayed unmatched. The CDR3 region is CASSVGTSGNNEQFF. CDR3 coding DNA: TGTGCCAGCAGCGTCGGGACTAGCGGGAACAATGAGCAGTTCTTC.